This T cell receptor beta chain was captured by sequencing in a study of human T cells and chemical hapten exposure. This clonotype was detected ten times or more. Its antigen is not known. Time point indicated: patch test 1, 2 weeks after DPC sensitization. Sample treatment: therapeutic diphenylcyclopropenone sensitization with weekly scalp DPC. Extraction of total RNA was performed on unfractionated whole blood. The library attached unique molecular identifiers to individual cDNA molecules. TCRdb redid the calling of the RACE reads with MiXCR, one entry per CDR3 protein. The profile covers approximately 400,000 distinct CDR3 sequences, with approximately 5.1% appearing a single time and 2% to 2.5% taken by the ten largest. Study-wide points: While controls formed fewer of them, expanded TCRs formed significantly more large CDR3 similarity clusters. Among TCRs, those above 1 in 1000 frequency were unaffected by DPC sensitization.

Per the germline V gene, CDR1 is LGHDT and CDR2 is YNNKEL (reference sequence). V was shortened by 1 base and J by 10 bases, with 9 bases between the two germline ends. The CDR3 is 12 amino acids. The chain joins TRBV3-1 to TRBJ2-3; no definite D call. Source: whole blood, taken in connection with sensitization to the hapten diphenylcyclopropenone (DPC). This receptor was obtained from a woman aged 50 to 65 with alopecia areata. Some clones in this sample may be carry-over from other donors' samples. The DNA of the CDR3 is TGTGCCAGCAGCCAAGCGAGGCGATCGCAGTATTTT. This sequence encodes CASSQARRSQYF.